The subject of this entry is one T cell receptor (beta chain). Additional DNA sequences in this sample encode the identical CDR3. Clones were sequenced by immunoSEQ multiplex PCR, and TCRdb holds only the in-frame ones, with some missing. The sample holds over 80,000 clones, roughly 89% seen once. The data originate from a study of control samples from healthy donors and cancer patients. The CDR3 has 12 amino acids. Between the trimmed V and J ends, which lost 1 base and 6 bases, there was a span of 4 bases. V is TRBV12-3 or TRBV12-4 and J is TRBJ2-1; D is ambiguous. This sequence originates from a man between 25 and 39 years old in good health. Sequencing was performed on blood. The CDR3 reads CASSLVGNEQFF. The CDR3 DNA is TGTGCCAGCAGTTTAGTTGGCAATGAGCAGTTCTTC.